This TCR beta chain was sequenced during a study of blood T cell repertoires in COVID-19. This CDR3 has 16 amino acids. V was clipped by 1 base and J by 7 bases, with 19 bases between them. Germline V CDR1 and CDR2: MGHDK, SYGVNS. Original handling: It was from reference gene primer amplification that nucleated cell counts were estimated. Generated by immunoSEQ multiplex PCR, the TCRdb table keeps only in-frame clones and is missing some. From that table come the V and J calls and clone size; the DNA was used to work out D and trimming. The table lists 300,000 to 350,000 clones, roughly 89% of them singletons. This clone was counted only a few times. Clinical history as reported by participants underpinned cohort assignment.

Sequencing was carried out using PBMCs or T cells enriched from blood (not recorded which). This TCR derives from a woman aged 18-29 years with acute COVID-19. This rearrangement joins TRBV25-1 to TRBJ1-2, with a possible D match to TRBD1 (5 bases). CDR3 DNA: TGTGCCAGCAGTGAATCGTGGCAGGGATTCTCCCCTGGCTACACCTTC. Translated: CASSESWQGFSPGYTF.